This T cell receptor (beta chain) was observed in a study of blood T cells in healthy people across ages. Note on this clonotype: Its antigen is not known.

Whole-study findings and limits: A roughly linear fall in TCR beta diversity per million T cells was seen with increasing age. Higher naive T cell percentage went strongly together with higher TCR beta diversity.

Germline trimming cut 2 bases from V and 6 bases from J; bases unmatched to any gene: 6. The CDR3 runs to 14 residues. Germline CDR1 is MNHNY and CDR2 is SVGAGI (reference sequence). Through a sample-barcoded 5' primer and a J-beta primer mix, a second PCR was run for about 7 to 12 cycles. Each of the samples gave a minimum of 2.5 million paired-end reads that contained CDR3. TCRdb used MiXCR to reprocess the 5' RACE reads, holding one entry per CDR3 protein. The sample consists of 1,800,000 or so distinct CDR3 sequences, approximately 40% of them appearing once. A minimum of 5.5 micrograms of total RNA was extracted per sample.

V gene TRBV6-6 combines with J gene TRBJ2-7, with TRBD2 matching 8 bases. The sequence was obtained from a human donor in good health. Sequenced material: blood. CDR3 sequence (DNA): TGTGCCAGCAGTTACACGGGACTAGTTGTCGAGCAGTACTTC. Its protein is CASSYTGLVVEQYF.